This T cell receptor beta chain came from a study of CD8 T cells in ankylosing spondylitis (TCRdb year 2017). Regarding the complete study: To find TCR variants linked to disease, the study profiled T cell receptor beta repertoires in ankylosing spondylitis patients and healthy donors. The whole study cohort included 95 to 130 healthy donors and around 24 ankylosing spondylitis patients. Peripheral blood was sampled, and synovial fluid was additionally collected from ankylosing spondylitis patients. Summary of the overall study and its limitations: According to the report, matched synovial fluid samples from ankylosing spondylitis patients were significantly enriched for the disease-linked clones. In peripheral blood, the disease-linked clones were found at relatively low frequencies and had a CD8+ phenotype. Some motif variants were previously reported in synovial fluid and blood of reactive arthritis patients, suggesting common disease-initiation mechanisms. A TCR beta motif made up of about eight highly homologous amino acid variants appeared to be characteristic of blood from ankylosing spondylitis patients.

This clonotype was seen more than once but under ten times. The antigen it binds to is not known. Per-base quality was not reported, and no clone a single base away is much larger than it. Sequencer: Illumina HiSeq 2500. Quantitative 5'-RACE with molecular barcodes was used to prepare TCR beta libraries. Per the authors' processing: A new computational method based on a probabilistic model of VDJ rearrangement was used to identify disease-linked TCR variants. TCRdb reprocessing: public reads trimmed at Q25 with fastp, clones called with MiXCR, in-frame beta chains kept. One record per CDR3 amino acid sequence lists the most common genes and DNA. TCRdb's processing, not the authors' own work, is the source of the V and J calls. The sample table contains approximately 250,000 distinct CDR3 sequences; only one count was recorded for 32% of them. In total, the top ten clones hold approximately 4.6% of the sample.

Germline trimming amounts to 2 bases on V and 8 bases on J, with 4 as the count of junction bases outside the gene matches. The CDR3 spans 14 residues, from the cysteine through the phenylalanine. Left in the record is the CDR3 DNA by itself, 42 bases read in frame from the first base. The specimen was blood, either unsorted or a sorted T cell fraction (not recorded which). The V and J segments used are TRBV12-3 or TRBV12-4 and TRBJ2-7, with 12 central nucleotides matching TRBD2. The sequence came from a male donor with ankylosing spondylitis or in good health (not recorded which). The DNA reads TGTGCCAGCAGTTTACTAGCGGGGGGGGAGAAGCAGTACTTC. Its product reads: CASSLLAGGEKQYF.